A selection of T cell receptor beta chains follows, all from one sample in a study of CD8 T cells in Susac syndrome. TCRdb re-called the immunoSEQ multiplex PCR reads with MiXCR, one entry per CDR3 protein. Among about 430,000 distinct CDR3 sequences listed, 85% were seen once. The specimen sequenced was CD8+ T cells from PBMCs. Source of these receptors: a human donor with multiple sclerosis. Both conserved end residues are part of each CDR3. D genes are given only for firm matches. A clone size is listed for some rows: how often the clone was seen (once, few, many), or a class if it is expanded.

size: NA
J: TRBJ2-7
V: TRBV4-1
D: NA
CDR3: CASSQDAGTHNEQYF
DNA: TGCGCCAGCAGCCAAGATGCCGGGACACACAACGAGCAGTACTTC

size: once
J: TRBJ2-7
V: TRBV3-1
D: NA
CDR3: CASSQGPLAKPYEQYF
DNA: TGTGCCAGCAGCCAAGGGCCCCTAGCGAAGCCCTACGAGCAGTACTTC

size: NA
J: TRBJ2-2
V: TRBV2
D: TRBD1
CDR3: CASTDRWITGELFF
DNA: TGTGCCAGCACGGACAGGTGGATCACCGGGGAGCTGTTTTTT

size: NA
J: TRBJ2-7
V: TRBV4-1
D: NA
CDR3: CASSPKDYADYEQYF
DNA: TGCGCCAGCAGCCCCAAGGATTATGCGGACTACGAGCAGTACTTC

size: NA
J: TRBJ1-5
V: TRBV7-9
D: TRBD1
CDR3: CASTQGDQPQHF
DNA: TGTGCCAGCACCCAGGGGGATCAGCCCCAGCATTTT

size: NA
J: TRBJ2-7
V: TRBV28
D: TRBD2
CDR3: CASSSTETSGRAYEQYF
DNA: TGTGCCAGCAGTTCCACCGAGACTAGCGGGAGGGCCTACGAGCAGTACTTC

size: NA
J: TRBJ2-3
V: TRBV29-1
D: NA
CDR3: CSVEGGDRYTQYF
DNA: TGCAGCGTTGAAGGTGGCGACAGGTATACGCAGTATTTT

size: NA
J: TRBJ1-5
V: TRBV4-1
D: NA
CDR3: CASSQTDNNSNQPQHF
DNA: TGCGCCAGCAGCCAGACGGATAACAATAGCAATCAGCCCCAGCATTTT

size: NA
J: TRBJ2-7
V: TRBV3-1
D: TRBD2
CDR3: CASSLLDSGSSEQYF
DNA: TGTGCCAGCAGCCTGCTTGATAGCGGGAGCTCCGAGCAGTACTTC

size: NA
J: TRBJ2-2
V: TRBV6-1
D: NA
CDR3: CASSDRTGELFF
DNA: TGTGCCAGCAGTGATCGTACCGGGGAGCTGTTTTTT

size: NA
J: TRBJ1-1
V: TRBV14
D: NA
CDR3: CASSQVFYSRESTEAFF
DNA: TGTGCCAGCAGCCAAGTATTTTACTCGAGGGAGAGCACTGAAGCTTTCTTT

size: NA
J: TRBJ2-1
V: TRBV12-3/TRBV12-4
D: NA
CDR3: CASTGWVYNEQFF
DNA: TGTGCCAGCACCGGCTGGGTGTACAATGAGCAGTTCTTC

size: once
J: TRBJ2-5
V: TRBV6-1
D: TRBD1
CDR3: CASSLTVAGGLETQYF
DNA: TGTGCCAGCAGTCTAACGGTGGCAGGGGGCTTAGAGACCCAGTACTTC

size: NA
J: TRBJ2-1
V: TRBV6-1
D: NA
CDR3: CASSENFPTLQSYNEQFF
DNA: TGTGCCAGCAGTGAAAATTTTCCTACACTTCAATCCTACAATGAGCAGTTCTTC

size: NA
J: TRBJ2-1
V: TRBV7-2
D: NA
CDR3: CASSVPGRFVFEQFF
DNA: TGTGCCAGCAGCGTGCCGGGACGATTTGTGTTCGAGCAGTTCTTC

size: NA
J: TRBJ1-5
V: TRBV6-5
D: NA
CDR3: CASSYRAISELNQPQHF
DNA: TGTGCCAGCAGTTACAGAGCCATTAGCGAATTAAATCAGCCCCAGCATTTT

size: NA
J: TRBJ1-2
V: TRBV2
D: NA
CDR3: CAVKRVDGYTF
DNA: TGTGCCGTAAAGAGGGTGGATGGCTACACCTTC

size: NA
J: TRBJ2-3
V: TRBV6-4
D: TRBD2
CDR3: CASSSLAGGSDTQYF
DNA: TGTGCCAGCAGTTCACTAGCGGGAGGATCAGATACGCAGTATTTT

size: NA
J: TRBJ2-3
V: TRBV9
D: NA
CDR3: CASSARVGASTDTQYF
DNA: TGTGCCAGCAGCGCGAGGGTCGGGGCTAGCACAGATACGCAGTATTTT

size: few
J: TRBJ2-7
V: TRBV19
D: NA
CDR3: CASSTQSYEQYF
DNA: TGTGCCAGTAGTACCCAATCCTACGAGCAGTACTTC

size: NA
J: TRBJ2-7
V: TRBV27
D: NA
CDR3: CASSLYRGLAGDEQYF
DNA: TGTGCCAGCAGTCTTTACCGGGGGCTAGCAGGGGACGAGCAGTACTTC

size: once
J: TRBJ2-1
V: TRBV6-4
D: NA
CDR3: CASSPGLGGYNEQFF
DNA: TGTGCCAGCAGTCCCGGACTAGGGGGATATAATGAGCAGTTCTTC

size: few
J: TRBJ2-6
V: TRBV30
D: NA
CDR3: CAWSPGSGANVLTF
DNA: TGTGCCTGGAGTCCCGGGTCTGGGGCCAACGTCCTGACTTTC